The text below deals with one T cell receptor beta chain. What it binds is unknown. Each of the donors was a healthy bone marrow donor. Primers included in the PCR were 60 Vbeta and 13 Jbeta primers. Here immunoSEQ multiplex PCR was the method, and the copy in TCRdb shows in-frame clones only, minus some. The sample yields almost 95,000 clones, 50% to 75% seen once. Germline V CDR1 and CDR2: SGHAT, FQNNGV. This CDR3 has 18 residues. With 1 base removed from V and 5 bases from J, the gap between germline ends came to 23 bases. These data come from a study of cytomegalovirus exposure and HLA in healthy donors. Notes on the study in general: Most TCRs appeared rarely, but some public TCRs recurred in many donors. In a later analysis, at a false discovery rate of 0.05, under 20,000 TCR beta sequences were associated with HLA alleles. Donors were assumed by presence/absence analyses to have roughly uniform sequencing depth.

The sequence was obtained from a man in his thirties or forties in good health and CMV-seronegative. The V call is TRBV11-2, the J call TRBJ1-1; no definite D call. The sample was PBMCs. The CDR3 bases are TGTGCCAGCAGCTTAGTGTCTCTAATACAGTGGTCTAAAACTGAAGCTTTCTTT. Translation: CASSLVSLIQWSKTEAFF.